The TCR beta chain described here comes from a study of yellow fever vaccine responses in identical twins. About this clonotype: Its matching antigen is unknown.

General study points: Twins' T cell vaccine responses reportedly looked partly convergent, partly personalized.

TCRdb reprocessed the RT-PCR reads with MiXCR, giving one entry per CDR3 protein. Here the sample spans 1,200 or so distinct CDR3 sequences, about 80% being singletons. This CDR3 contains 13 residues. Germline V CDR1 and CDR2: MNHEY, SVGEGT. V shed 5 bases and J shed 4 bases, with 12 bases lying between them. The source of this sequence is a female donor who received the yellow fever vaccine. V usage is TRBV6-2 or TRBV6-3 and J usage is TRBJ2-7; the D is unclear. The starting material was T cells from blood (PBMCs), unsorted or a sorted subset (not recorded which), obtained before or after yellow fever vaccination (not recorded which). Here the CDR3 reads CASSPAGFYEQYV. CDR3 sequence (DNA): TGTGCCAGCAGTCCCGCCGGCTTTTACGAGCAGTACGTC.